Following are 11 T cell receptor beta chains from one sample sequenced in a study of T cell repertoires in cytomegalovirus infection. TCRdb used MiXCR to reprocess the reads, holding one entry per CDR3 protein. The data hold hundreds of thousands of distinct CDR3 sequences, with 42% observed a single time. Their antigens are not known. Here the sequenced sample was cultured PBMCs, taken from culture after CMV antigen stimulation. These receptors were collected from a human donor in good health (CMV status not recorded). Some clones in this sample may be carry-over from other donors' samples.

The V and J genes are TRBV24-1 and TRBJ1-5, with D tentatively TRBD1 (5 bases). Per germline, CDR1 KGHDR and CDR2 SFDVKD. This CDR3 contains 16 residues. The ends were cut back, 7 bases at V and 2 bases at J, with 17 bases in the middle. CDR3 region: CATSLDSLSGNQPQHF. In nucleotides, the CDR3 is TGTGCCACCAGCCTAGACAGTTTGTCGGGCAATCAGCCCCAGCATTTT.

This sequence joins TRBV6-1 and TRBJ1-1; 9 bases match TRBD1. The CDR3 loop spans 15 amino acids. CDR1 and CDR2 (germline): MNHNS, SASEGT. J gave up 1 base and V 6 bases, and 6 bases lay outside the gene matches. The CDR3 is CASRGTGYSNTEAFF. The DNA for the CDR3 is TGTGCCAGCAGGGGGACAGGGTATTCGAACACTGAAGCTTTCTTT.

V gene TRBV7-2 combines with J gene TRBJ2-7; 8 bases fit TRBD2. Trimming took 2 bases from V and 7 from J; bases not matched to a gene: 7. The CDR3 covers 14 residues. Germline-derived CDR1 and CDR2 are SGHTA and FQGNSA. CDR3 in amino acids: CASSLLAGFSEQYF. CDR3 nucleotides: TGTGCCAGCAGCTTATTAGCGGGATTCTCAGAGCAGTACTTC.

In this sample, this clonotype turned up a few times. The chain uses TRBV19 and TRBJ1-2, with D possibly matching TRBD1 (6 bases). The CDR3 sequence is 16 residues long. Deletions cut 7 bases from V and 1 base from J, with 19 bases between. Germline CDR1 is LNHDA and CDR2 is SQIVND (reference sequence). The CDR3 loop is CASIPAGAPNNYGYTF. The CDR3 DNA reads as TGTGCCAGTATCCCGGCGGGGGCGCCGAATAACTATGGCTACACCTTC.

The chain has TRBV7-2 and TRBJ2-7, with 14 bases identical to TRBD2. This CDR3 comprises 16 residues. Germline values: CDR1 SGHTA, CDR2 FQGNSA. V was clipped by 5 bases and J by 4 bases; unmatched bases: 7. The CDR3 sequence: CASSPKGTSGSYEQYF. DNA of the CDR3: TGTGCCAGCAGCCCGAAAGGGACTAGCGGGAGTTACGAGCAGTACTTC.

This clonotype has just a few counts. This sequence joins TRBV6-1 and TRBJ1-6; 8 nucleotides align to TRBD1. V trimming: 6 bases; J trimming: 7 bases; junction bases outside the gene matches: 8. There are 15 residues in the CDR3. Germline V gene lookup returns CDR1 MNHNS and CDR2 SASEGT. The CDR3 sequence: CASRKGQGANSPLHF. DNA of the CDR3: TGTGCCAGCAGGAAGGGTCAGGGGGCGAATTCACCCCTCCACTTT.

This clonotype showed up just a few times. This chain joins TRBV6-2 or TRBV6-3 and TRBJ1-1; D remains ambiguous. CDR3 size: 17 residues. Trimming cost V 0 bases and J 1 base, with 15 bases left between them. The germline V gene encodes CDR1 MNHEY and CDR2 SVGEGT. The CDR3 spells CASSYSWQKLSNTEAFF. The CDR3 coding sequence is TGTGCCAGCAGTTACTCGTGGCAGAAACTCTCGAACACTGAAGCTTTCTTT.

There are a few counts of this clonotype. The chain links TRBV7-2 to TRBJ2-3, with D perhaps given as TRBD1 or TRBD2 (5 bases each). The CDR3 is 15 residues long. V shed 4 bases and J shed 2 bases, with 13 bases lying between them. Germline V gene data show CDR1 as SGHTA and CDR2 as FQGNSA. CDR3 sequence: CASSWYWGNTDTQYF. CDR3 DNA: TGTGCCAGCAGCTGGTACTGGGGGAACACAGATACGCAGTATTTT.

This clonotype was counted a few times. This chain uses TRBV5-5 with TRBJ2-1; 7 nucleotides match TRBD2. The V gene's germline CDR1 is SGHKS and CDR2 YYEKEE (reference sequence). V lost 2 bases and J lost 11; bases outside the gene matches: 4. CDR3 length: 12 amino acids. CDR3 region: CASSLAGRQQFF. The CDR3 DNA reads as TGTGCCAGCAGCTTAGCGGGGCGCCAGCAGTTCTTC.

This clonotype appeared a few times. The chain combines TRBV4-3 with TRBJ1-1, with D perhaps TRBD1 (6 bases). Trimming stripped 6 bases from V and 2 bases from J, with 25 bases between. The CDR3 runs to 18 residues. Germline CDR1 and CDR2: LGHNA and YSLEER. CDR3 sequence reads: CASRPRGGFDGPNTEAFF. CDR3 nucleotide sequence: TGCGCCAGCAGGCCCAGGGGCGGGTTCGATGGGCCCAACACTGAAGCTTTCTTT.

The chain combines TRBV14 with TRBJ1-1; 9 bases match TRBD1. V shed 4 bases, J shed 4 bases, and the junction held 10 bases outside the gene matches. The CDR3 is made up of 16 amino acids. CDR1 SGHDN and CDR2 FVKESK come from the germline V gene. Here the CDR3 reads CASSPIPETGGTEAFF. CDR3 DNA sequence: TGTGCCAGCAGCCCCATCCCAGAGACAGGGGGCACTGAAGCTTTCTTT.